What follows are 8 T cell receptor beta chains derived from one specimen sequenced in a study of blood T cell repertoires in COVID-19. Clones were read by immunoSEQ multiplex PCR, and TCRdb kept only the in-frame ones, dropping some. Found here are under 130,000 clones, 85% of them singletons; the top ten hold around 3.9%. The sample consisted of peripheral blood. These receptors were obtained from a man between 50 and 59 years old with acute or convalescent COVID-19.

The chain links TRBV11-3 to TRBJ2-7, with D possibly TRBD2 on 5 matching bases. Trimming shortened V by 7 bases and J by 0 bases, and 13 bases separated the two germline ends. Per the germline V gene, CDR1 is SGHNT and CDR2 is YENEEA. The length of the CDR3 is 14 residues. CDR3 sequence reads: CASTPGRDSYEQYF. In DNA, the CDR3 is TGTGCCAGCACCCCGGGCCGGGACTCCTACGAGCAGTACTTC.

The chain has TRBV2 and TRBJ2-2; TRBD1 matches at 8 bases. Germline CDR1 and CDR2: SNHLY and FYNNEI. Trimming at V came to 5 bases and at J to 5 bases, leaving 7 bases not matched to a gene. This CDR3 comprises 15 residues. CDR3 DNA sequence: TGTGCCAGCAGTTTCGGACAGGGACGGACCGGGGAGCTGTTTTTT. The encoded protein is CASSFGQGRTGELFF.

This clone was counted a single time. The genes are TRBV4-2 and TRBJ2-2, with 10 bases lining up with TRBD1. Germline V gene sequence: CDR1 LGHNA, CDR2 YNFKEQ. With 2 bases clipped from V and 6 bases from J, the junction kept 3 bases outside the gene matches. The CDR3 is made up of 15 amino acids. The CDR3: CASSQPGQGPGELFF. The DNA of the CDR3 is TGTGCCAGCAGCCAACCGGGACAGGGGCCCGGGGAGCTGTTTTTT.

The chain's CDR3 is CASSTTGTGITEAFF. Written as DNA, the CDR3 is TGTGCCAGCAGTACAACCGGGACAGGGATCACTGAAGCTTTCTTT. The V call is TRBV2, the J call TRBJ1-1; TRBD1 matches at 9 bases. Trimming cost V 5 bases and J 4 bases; bases outside gene matches: 8. CDR1 is SNHLY and CDR2 is FYNNEI in the germline V gene. This CDR3 contains 15 residues.

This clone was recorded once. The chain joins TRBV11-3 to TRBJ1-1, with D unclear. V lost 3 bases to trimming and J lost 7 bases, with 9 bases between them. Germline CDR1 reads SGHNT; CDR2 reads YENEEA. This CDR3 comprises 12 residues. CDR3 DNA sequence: TGTGCCAGCAGCTTCCTCGGTATTGAAGCTTTCTTT. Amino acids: CASSFLGIEAFF.

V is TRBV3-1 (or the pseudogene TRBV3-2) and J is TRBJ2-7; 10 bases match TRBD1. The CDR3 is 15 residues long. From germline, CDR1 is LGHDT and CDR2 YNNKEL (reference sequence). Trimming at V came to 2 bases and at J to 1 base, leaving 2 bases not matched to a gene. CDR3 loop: CASSQWTGGSYEQYF. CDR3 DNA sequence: TGTGCCAGCAGCCAATGGACAGGGGGGTCCTACGAGCAGTACTTC.

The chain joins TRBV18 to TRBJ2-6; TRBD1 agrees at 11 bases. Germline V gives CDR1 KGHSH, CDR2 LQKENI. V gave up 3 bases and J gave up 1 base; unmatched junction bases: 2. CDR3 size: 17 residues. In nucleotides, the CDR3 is TGTGCCAGCTCACCCGGGACAGGGGGATCTGGGGCCAACGTCCTGACTTTC. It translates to CASSPGTGGSGANVLTF.

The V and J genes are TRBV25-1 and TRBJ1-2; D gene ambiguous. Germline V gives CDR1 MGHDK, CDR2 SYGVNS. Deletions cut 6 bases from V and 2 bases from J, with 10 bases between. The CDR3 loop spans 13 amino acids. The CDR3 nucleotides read TGTGCCAGCAGCCCACAGACGAACTATGGCTACACCTTC. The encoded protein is CASSPQTNYGYTF.